One sample yielded the 27 T cell receptor beta chains listed below, sequenced in a study of OX40 agonist ivuxolimab in advanced cancers. The table came from immunoSEQ multiplex PCR; TCRdb's copy has only in-frame clones and leaves some out. The repertoire has fewer than 50,000 clones, 70% to 80% of them found once; the top ten carry under 15%. The material was CD4+ or CD8+ T cells sorted from blood, obtained in a trial of the OX40 agonist ivuxolimab. The receptors shown here come from an adult with an advanced solid tumor such as melanoma, head and neck, liver or kidney cancer.

The chain combines TRBV19 with TRBJ2-4; TRBD1 aligns across 12 bases. The CDR3 totals 16 residues. Per germline, CDR1 LNHDA and CDR2 SQIVND (reference sequence). V lost 3 bases to trimming and J lost 3 bases; unmatched junction nucleotides: 3. CDR3 residues: CASSMGQGAGKNIQYF. DNA of the CDR3: TGTGCCAGTAGTATGGGACAGGGGGCCGGCAAAAACATTCAGTACTTC.

This chain links TRBV5-1 with TRBJ1-5; 8 bases are a match to TRBD1. Germline-derived CDR1 and CDR2 are SGHRS and YFSETQ. CDR3 length: 14 amino acids. V trimming: 3 bases; J trimming: 2 bases; junction bases outside the gene matches: 1. The CDR3 DNA follows: TGCGCCAGCAGCTCGGGACAGGGCAATCAGCCCCAGCATTTT. Translating it yields CASSSGQGNQPQHF.

This clone was detected once. The V and J genes are TRBV6-5 and TRBJ2-1; tentative D call: TRBD2 (6 bases). This CDR3 contains 14 residues. The germline gives CDR1 MNHEY, CDR2 SVGAGI. The V and J ends lost 6 bases and 2 bases respectively, with 11 bases between them. The CDR3 spells CASSRSGPYNEQFF. The CDR3 DNA follows: TGTGCCAGCAGCCGGAGCGGGCCCTACAATGAGCAGTTCTTC.

The chain joins TRBV5-1 to TRBJ1-1, with 10 bases that match TRBD1. The CDR3 loop spans 15 amino acids. CDR1 SGHRS and CDR2 YFSETQ come from the germline V gene. V lost 7 bases, J lost 2 bases, and 8 bases stayed unmatched. CDR3 nucleotide sequence: TGCGCCAGCGCCCAAGACAGGGGGCGAAACACTGAAGCTTTCTTT. Residues: CASAQDRGRNTEAFF.

This rearrangement joins TRBV5-1 to TRBJ2-5; TRBD1 is a possible D gene (5 bases). CDR3 size: 14 residues. Deletions cut 9 bases from V and 3 bases from J, with 18 bases between. Germline CDR1 and CDR2: SGHRS and YFSETQ. The CDR3 protein is CATRVGVFEETQYF. For the CDR3, the DNA is TGCGCCACCAGGGTTGGAGTGTTCGAAGAGACCCAGTACTTC.

The chain carries TRBV11-2 and TRBJ2-1; 7 positions agree with TRBD1. The CDR3 extends over 14 amino acids. CDR1 is SGHAT and CDR2 is FQNNGV in the germline V gene. The V gene end was trimmed by 5 bases and the J gene end by 5 bases; junction bases not matched to a gene: 6. The CDR3 spells CASSIGTANNEQFF. For the CDR3, the DNA is TGTGCCAGCAGCATCGGGACAGCTAACAATGAGCAGTTCTTC.

The rearrangement links TRBV28 to TRBJ1-2, with 11 nucleotides matching TRBD1. Trimming cost V 6 bases and J 2 bases; bases outside gene matches: 5. The germline gives CDR1 MDHEN, CDR2 SYDVKM. The CDR3 has 15 residues. The CDR3 here is CASSSWTGGNYGYTF. The CDR3 DNA sequence: TGTGCCAGCAGCTCCTGGACAGGGGGCAACTATGGCTACACCTTC.

CDR3 coding DNA: TGTGCCAGCAGCTTAGATGCCGCCGAGCAGTACTTC. As protein: CASSLDAAEQYF. The chain employs TRBV11-3 and TRBJ2-7; D not certain. The CDR3 loop spans 12 amino acids. Germline V gene sequence: CDR1 SGHNT, CDR2 YENEEA. The ends were cut back, 0 bases at V and 6 bases at J, with 6 bases in the middle.

V is TRBV6-1 and J is TRBJ2-1; maybe TRBD2 (5 bases). V was clipped by 3 bases and J by 6 bases, with 15 bases between them. Germline CDR1 reads MNHNS; CDR2 reads SASEGT. The CDR3 has 15 residues. The CDR3 protein is CASSEWVDLANEQFF. The DNA of the CDR3 is TGTGCCAGCAGTGAGTGGGTTGACCTAGCCAATGAGCAGTTCTTC.

V and J are TRBV19 and TRBJ2-3, with D uncertain. With 0 bases removed from V and 0 bases from J, the gap between germline ends came to 16 bases. CDR3 size: 18 residues. Germline loops: CDR1 LNHDA, CDR2 SQIVND (reference sequence). The CDR3 loop reads CASSIDLGQHLSTDTQYF. The CDR3, as DNA: TGTGCCAGTAGTATAGATTTAGGCCAGCACCTTAGCACAGATACGCAGTATTTT. The full variable domain, its missing parts supplied by reference TRBV19 and TRBJ2-3, is DGGITQSPKYLFRKEGQNVTLSCEQNLNHDAMYWYRQDPGQGLRLIYYSQIVNDFQKGDIAEGYSVSREKKESFPLTVTSAQKNPTAFYLCASSIDLGQHLSTDTQYFGPGTRLTVL.

In nucleotides, the CDR3 is TGTGCCAGCAGCGCCTCGACAGAGAACTATGGCTACACCTTC. As protein: CASSASTENYGYTF. The chain combines TRBV9 with TRBJ1-2; the D gene is possibly TRBD1 (5 bases). Trimming pared 3 bases from V and 2 bases from J, leaving 11 bases between. This CDR3 region has 14 residues. Germline V gene data show CDR1 as SGDLS and CDR2 as YYNGEE.

Comment on this clone: Relative to the germline gene, one junction end is altered; a read error may explain this. The gene calls are TRBV2 and TRBJ2-5; 13 bases line up with TRBD2. The CDR3 has 17 amino acids. Per germline, CDR1 SNHLY and CDR2 FYNNEI. CDR3 loop: CASSEGAGLAGKETQYF. The CDR3 bases are TGTGCCAGCAGCGAAGGAGCGGGACTAGCGGGAAAAGAGACCCAGTACTTC.

There are a few counts of this clone. The gene calls are TRBV9 and TRBJ2-5; 10 bases are shared with TRBD2. CDR1 and CDR2 (germline): SGDLS, YYNGEE. The CDR3 totals 16 residues. Trimming cost V 6 bases and J 4 bases; bases outside gene matches: 12. For the CDR3, the DNA is TGTGCCAGCAACTCCGGGACTAGCGTCACCCCAGAGACCCAGTACTTC. Its translation: CASNSGTSVTPETQYF. Based on the CDR3 plus reference TRBV9 and TRBJ2-5, the full variable domain is DSGVTQTPKHLITATGQRVTLRCSPRSGDLSVYWYQQSLDQGLQFLIQYYNGEERAKGNILERFSAQQFPDLHSELNLSSLELGDSALYFCASNSGTSVTPETQYFGPGTRLLVL.

This rearrangement joins TRBV11-1 to TRBJ2-1; D remains unclear. CDR1 is SGHAT and CDR2 is FQDESV in the germline V gene (reference sequence). V lost 1 base to trimming and J lost 8 bases, with 9 bases between them. The CDR3 totals 13 residues. CDR3 residues: CASSLEPWDEQFF. CDR3 nucleotide sequence: TGTGCCAGCAGCTTAGAACCGTGGGATGAGCAGTTCTTC.

The V call is TRBV7-2, the J call TRBJ2-3; D might be TRBD2 (6 bases). Germline V gene data show CDR1 as SGHTA and CDR2 as FQGNSA. The V and J ends lost 4 bases and 3 bases respectively, with 17 bases between them. CDR3 length: 16 amino acids. The CDR3 nucleotides are TGTGCCAGCAGCTCTCAAGGAGGGGCTCCTACAGATACGCAGTATTTT. Translation gives CASSSQGGAPTDTQYF.

The chain carries TRBV19 and TRBJ2-5, with 10 bases aligning to TRBD1. The CDR3 sequence is 13 residues long. Trimming cost V 6 bases and J 7 bases; bases outside gene matches: 5. Germline CDR1 reads LNHDA; CDR2 reads SQIVND (reference sequence). This chain's CDR3 is CASRPDRGRTQYF. The CDR3 DNA reads as TGTGCCAGTAGGCCCGACAGGGGGCGGACCCAGTACTTC.

This chain joins TRBV11-3 and TRBJ2-1; D ambiguous. This CDR3 has 14 residues. Looked up from germline, CDR1 is SGHNT and CDR2 is YENEEA. V lost 0 bases and J 3 bases, leaving 6 bases between the germline ends. The CDR3 protein is CASSLDWSYNEQFF. Here the CDR3 DNA reads TGTGCCAGCAGCTTAGATTGGAGCTACAATGAGCAGTTCTTC. The variable domain in full, with the rest retrieved from reference TRBV11-3 and TRBJ2-1, is EAGVVQSPRYKIIEKKQPVAFWCNPISGHNTLYWYLQNLGQGPELLIRYENEEAVDDSQLPKDRFSAERLKGVDSTLKIQPAELGDSAVYLCASSLDWSYNEQFFGPGTRLTVL.

This chain joins TRBV29-1 and TRBJ2-7; no firm D call. CDR1 and CDR2 (germline): SQVTM, ANQGSEA. CDR3 length equals 12 residues. Deletions cut 5 bases from V and 1 base from J, with 9 bases between. CDR3 in DNA: TGCAGCGTTCTCATCCGGTCCTACGAGCAGTACTTC. Translation gives CSVLIRSYEQYF.

The chain joins TRBV7-2 to TRBJ1-5; 8 bases map to TRBD1. CDR3 length: 14 amino acids. Trimming took 5 bases from V and 8 from J; bases not matched to a gene: 8. The V gene's germline CDR1 is SGHTA and CDR2 FQGNSA. CDR3 sequence: CASSPQGGGKPQHF. CDR3 in DNA: TGTGCCAGCAGCCCACAGGGGGGGGGTAAGCCCCAGCATTTT.

This clone was seen a handful of times. The V and J genes are TRBV19 and TRBJ2-5, with TRBD1 as a possible D gene (6 bases). Germline V gives CDR1 LNHDA, CDR2 SQIVND (reference sequence). Trimming left V 5 bases short and J 5 bases short, with 12 bases between. The CDR3 extends over 13 amino acids. CDR3 sequence: CASSAGQRETQYF. The CDR3 DNA reads as TGTGCCAGTAGTGCAGGACAGCGGGAGACCCAGTACTTC.

The CDR3 loop reads CASSLAPLAGGHEQYF. CDR3 nucleotide sequence: TGTGCCAGCAGCTTGGCCCCTCTGGCGGGAGGGCACGAGCAGTACTTC. The gene calls are TRBV5-4 and TRBJ2-7, with 9 bases matching TRBD2. The CDR3 has 16 residues. J was trimmed by 5 bases and V by 0 bases; bases with no gene match: 9. Germline V gene data show CDR1 as SGHNT and CDR2 as YYREEE (reference sequence).

The chain links TRBV29-1 to TRBJ2-7; the match to TRBD2 covers 12 bases. The trim removed 6 bases at V and 1 base at J, leaving 13 bases unmatched. From germline, CDR1 is SQVTM and CDR2 ANQGSEA. The CDR3 contains 17 residues. The CDR3 reads CSVPGDKGLAGSYEQYF. CDR3 bases: TGCAGCGTCCCGGGAGACAAAGGACTAGCGGGATCCTACGAGCAGTACTTC.

The rearrangement uses TRBV7-2 and TRBJ2-7; 7 nucleotides line up with TRBD2. This CDR3 has 15 amino acids. Trimming cost V 5 bases and J 2 bases; bases outside gene matches: 9. Germline loops: CDR1 SGHTA, CDR2 FQGNSA. The CDR3 nucleotides are TGTGCCAGCAGCCAATCAGCGGGACCTACCTACGAGCAGTACTTC. Encoded protein: CASSQSAGPTYEQYF.

The chain is built from TRBV6-6 and TRBJ1-6; the match to TRBD1 covers 8 bases. The V segment lost 6 bases and the J segment 8 bases; nucleotides outside the gene matches: 6. Per germline, CDR1 MNHNY and CDR2 SVGAGI (reference sequence). This CDR3 contains 14 residues. The CDR3 is CASSEGQVDSPLHF. CDR3 DNA sequence: TGTGCCAGCAGCGAGGGACAGGTGGATTCACCCCTCCACTTT.

The chain joins TRBV20-1 to TRBJ2-7; 8 bases map to TRBD2. Germline CDR1 is DFQATT and CDR2 is SNEGSKA (reference sequence). This CDR3 is built from 11 residues. With V trimmed by 4 bases and J by 5 bases, 1 base remained unmatched. Written as DNA, the CDR3 is TGCAGTGCTAAGCGGGAGCACGAGCAGTACTTC. It is translated as CSAKREHEQYF.

The chain recombines TRBV18 with TRBJ1-1; D is ambiguous. CDR1 KGHSH and CDR2 LQKENI come from the germline V gene. The V end lost 5 bases, the J end lost 8 bases, and 9 bases lay between the germline ends. This CDR3 comprises 11 residues. CDR3 nucleotides: TGTGCCAGCTCAAAGGGAGTGGAAGCTTTCTTT. It translates to CASSKGVEAFF.

The chain combines TRBV6-5 with TRBJ2-7, with 7 bases fitting TRBD2. The CDR3 covers 14 residues. Germline loops: CDR1 MNHEY, CDR2 SVGAGI. V lost 3 bases to trimming and J lost 3 bases; unmatched junction nucleotides: 5. CDR3 amino acids: CASSYSGGLYEQYF. CDR3 sequence (DNA): TGTGCCAGCAGTTATTCGGGAGGCCTCTACGAGCAGTACTTC.